A single sample gave rise to the 26 T cell receptor beta chains below, sequenced in a study of response to subunit inactivated influenza vaccine. TCRdb itself ran the RT-PCR reads through MiXCR, one entry per CDR3 protein. Here the sample spans hundreds of thousands of distinct CDR3 sequences, about a fifth being singletons. This sample comprised PBMCs from blood, obtained 5 days after vaccination. These receptors originate from a man aged 50-60 years who received an inactivated influenza vaccine.

This sequence joins TRBV12-3 or TRBV12-4 and TRBJ1-5; no clear D. Trimming removed 2 bases from V and 4 bases from J, with 6 bases in between. CDR3 length equals 13 residues. Here the CDR3 reads CASSLTTNQPQHF. CDR3 coding DNA: TGTGCCAGCAGTTTAACGACAAATCAGCCCCAGCATTTT.

In its sample, this clonotype was seen a few times. This chain connects TRBV12-3 or TRBV12-4 to TRBJ2-1; 8 bases map to TRBD2. The length of the CDR3 is 13 residues. V shed 1 base and J 9 bases; nucleotides not matched to a gene: 2. The CDR3: CASSLVRGGEQFF. DNA of the CDR3: TGTGCCAGCAGTTTAGTTCGGGGGGGTGAGCAGTTCTTC.

This clonotype was counted many times. The genes are TRBV12-3 or TRBV12-4 and TRBJ1-2; no clear D gene. V lost 4 bases to trimming and J lost 6 bases, with 12 bases between them. The CDR3 has 13 amino acids. The CDR3 protein is CASSYGERNGYTF. The CDR3 DNA follows: TGTGCCAGCAGTTACGGGGAAAGGAATGGCTACACCTTC.

The J gene is TRBJ1-6, the V gene TRBV6-2 or TRBV6-3; 7 bases align to TRBD1. CDR3 size: 17 residues. With 4 bases clipped from V and 3 bases from J, the junction kept 9 bases outside the gene matches. Looked up from germline, CDR1 is MNHEY and CDR2 is SVGEGT. CDR3 in amino acids: CASSSRDSWSYNSPLHF. The CDR3 DNA reads TGTGCCAGCAGTTCCCGGGACAGTTGGAGCTATAATTCACCCCTCCACTTT.

This clonotype was picked up a small number of times. The chain combines TRBV6-5 with TRBJ1-5, with D tentatively TRBD1 (5 bases). The CDR3 length is 14 residues. The V and J ends lost 0 bases and 5 bases respectively, with 8 bases between them. Germline CDR1 is MNHEY and CDR2 is SVGAGI. CDR3 in DNA: TGTGCCAGCAGTTACTCAGGGGAGGATCAGCCCCAGCATTTT. Translation: CASSYSGEDQPQHF.

This clonotype was counted between two and nine times. V gene TRBV7-8 combines with J gene TRBJ2-5; the D is unclear. V shed 5 bases and J shed 5 bases, with 9 bases lying between them. The CDR3 loop spans 12 amino acids. CDR1 is SGHVS and CDR2 is FQNEAQ in the germline V gene. The CDR3 DNA reads TGTGCCAGCAGCCGATTCCTGGAGACCCAGTACTTC. This encodes CASSRFLETQYF. Together with reference TRBV7-8 and TRBJ2-5, the CDR3 gives the full variable domain: GAGVSQSPRYKVAKRGQDVALRCDPISGHVSLFWYQQALGQGPEFLTYFQNEAQLDKSGLPSDRFFAERPEGSVSTLKIQRTQQEDSAVYLCASSRFLETQYFGPGTRLLVL.

This clonotype turned up a few times. The chain combines TRBV5-5 with TRBJ2-1; D might be TRBD1 or TRBD2, each matching 5 bases. The CDR3 contains 15 residues. V lost 4 bases and J 9 bases, leaving 20 bases between the germline ends. CDR1 and CDR2 from the germline V gene are SGHKS and YYEKEE (reference sequence). The CDR3 DNA reads as TGTGCCAGCAGCGGGGCTGGCCTAGCCGGCGGTGAGCAGTTCTTC. This translates into CASSGAGLAGGEQFF.

This clonotype was observed a few times. The V and J genes are TRBV7-9 and TRBJ1-2; D is perhaps TRBD1 (5 bases). The CDR3 runs to 14 residues. Germline values: CDR1 SEHNR, CDR2 FQNEAQ (reference sequence). V dropped 1 base and J dropped 5 bases, with 11 bases sitting between them. The DNA for the CDR3 is TGTGCCAGCAGCTTAGTTAGTCCAGGGTATGGCTACACCTTC. This translates into CASSLVSPGYGYTF.

The J gene is TRBJ1-1, the V gene TRBV7-6; D is possibly TRBD1 (5 bases). In germline, CDR1 is SGHVS, CDR2 FNYEAQ. There are 17 residues in the CDR3. The ends were cut back, 2 bases at V and 5 bases at J, with 21 bases in the middle. The CDR3 loop is CASSLTWQGEGVTEAFF. DNA of the CDR3: TGTGCCAGCAGCTTAACGTGGCAGGGTGAAGGGGTGACTGAAGCTTTCTTT.

This clonotype was found a few times. The chain couples TRBV12-3 or TRBV12-4 to TRBJ1-4, with 9 bases identical to TRBD1. Trimming at V came to 5 bases and at J to 7 bases, leaving 11 bases not matched to a gene. The CDR3 length is 16 residues. The CDR3 DNA follows: TGTGCCAGCAGTCCAACGGACAGGGGCCCGGCTGAAAAACTGTTTTTT. This codes for CASSPTDRGPAEKLFF.

The chain is built from TRBV11-2 and TRBJ2-7; D assignment may be TRBD1 or TRBD2 (7 bases each). The V and J ends lost 5 bases and 2 bases respectively, with 22 bases between them. Per germline, CDR1 SGHAT and CDR2 FQNNGV. This CDR3 region has 17 residues. CDR3 DNA: TGTGCCAGCAGCGTAATAGGGGGCTGGCGGGGGACCTACGAGCAGTACTTC. Amino acids: CASSVIGGWRGTYEQYF.

The chain is built from TRBV4-1 and TRBJ2-1, with D perhaps being TRBD1 or TRBD2 (6 bases each). There are 18 residues in the CDR3. Germline-derived CDR1 and CDR2 are MGHRA and YSYEKL. V was pared by 3 bases and J by 0 bases, with 18 bases between. Here the CDR3 reads CASSQGPRGALSYNEQFF. As DNA, the CDR3 is TGCGCCAGCAGCCAGGGACCAAGGGGGGCCCTCTCCTACAATGAGCAGTTCTTC.

This clonotype was picked up a small number of times. J is TRBJ2-1 and V is TRBV7-8; perhaps TRBD2 as D (5 bases). The germline gives CDR1 SGHVS, CDR2 FQNEAQ. Trimming removed 6 bases from V and 4 bases from J, with 22 bases in between. CDR3 length equals 17 residues. As DNA, the CDR3 is TGTGCCAGCAGGGAAATGGGGTCTAGCCGGATATACAATGAGCAGTTCTTC. This translates into CASREMGSSRIYNEQFF.

This clonotype was detected a few times. V is TRBV5-1 and J is TRBJ2-2; D perhaps matches TRBD1 (6 bases). Germline lookup yields CDR1 SGHRS and CDR2 YFSETQ. The CDR3 runs 15 residues. V gave up 0 bases and J gave up 5 bases, with 11 bases separating them. The CDR3 here is CASSLGQAVTGELFF. DNA of the CDR3: TGCGCCAGCAGCTTGGGACAGGCAGTAACCGGGGAGCTGTTTTTT.

V usage is TRBV12-3 or TRBV12-4 and J usage is TRBJ2-3; 9 bases match TRBD2. The CDR3 has 16 residues. V lost 0 bases and J lost 4; bases outside the gene matches: 5. In nucleotides, the CDR3 is TGTGCCAGCAGTTTAGCGCGCGGGAGGGTCTCAGATACGCAGTATTTT. This sequence encodes CASSLARGRVSDTQYF.

This clonotype was recorded once. The chain carries TRBV2 and TRBJ2-1; 8 bases line up with TRBD1. The CDR3 has 15 amino acids. Germline V gene data show CDR1 as SNHLY and CDR2 as FYNNEI. V shed 6 bases and J 6 bases; nucleotides not matched to a gene: 10. Written as DNA, the CDR3 is TGTGCCAGCAGCCGAACAGGGGGGATCGGCAATGAGCAGTTCTTC. Encoded protein: CASSRTGGIGNEQFF.

This clonotype was detected a few times. The chain joins TRBV20-1 to TRBJ2-1; the match to TRBD2 covers 13 bases. In germline, CDR1 is DFQATT, CDR2 SNEGSKA (reference sequence). CDR3 length: 15 amino acids. The V and J ends lost 2 bases and 4 bases, in that order; junction bases with no gene match: 2. The CDR3 loop is CSARWGLAGYNEQFF. DNA of the CDR3: TGCAGTGCTAGATGGGGACTAGCGGGGTACAATGAGCAGTTCTTC.

The CDR3 loop is CASSLFTRDTTYEQYF. In DNA form, the CDR3 reads TGTGCCAGCAGCTTATTTACCCGGGACACAACCTACGAGCAGTACTTC. The chain links TRBV7-6 to TRBJ2-7; possibly TRBD1 for D (6 bases). Germline CDR1 SGHVS, CDR2 FNYEAQ. The CDR3 runs to 16 residues. Trimming stripped 2 bases from V and 2 bases from J, with 16 bases between.

This clonotype was detected only a few times. The gene calls are TRBV10-3 and TRBJ2-7; D may be TRBD1 (6 bases). The CDR3 totals 13 residues. Germline values: CDR1 ENHRY, CDR2 SYGVKD. V was cut by 6 bases and J by 3 bases, with 12 bases left in between. The CDR3 coding sequence is TGTGCCATCAGGGTTGGGGGCAACTACGAGCAGTACTTC. Its protein is CAIRVGGNYEQYF.

This sequence joins TRBV5-1 and TRBJ1-2, with D perhaps TRBD1 (6 bases). Germline V gives CDR1 SGHRS, CDR2 YFSETQ. This CDR3 is built from 14 residues. Deletions cut 7 bases from V and 0 bases from J, with 13 bases between. The CDR3 coding sequence is TGCGCCAGCTCCCACAGGGAAACTAACTATGGCTACACCTTC. This translates into CASSHRETNYGYTF.

This clonotype was observed a few times. This CDR3 reads CASRSREELKGYTF. DNA of the CDR3: TGTGCCAGCAGGAGCAGGGAAGAACTCAAGGGCTACACCTTC. This chain joins TRBV6-2 or TRBV6-3 and TRBJ1-2, with D possibly matching TRBD1 (5 bases). Deletions cut 6 bases from V and 8 bases from J, with 19 bases between. This CDR3 is 14 amino acids long. CDR1 is MNHEY, CDR2 SVGEGT, per germline.

V gene TRBV4-2 combines with J gene TRBJ1-2; 9 bases match TRBD1. From germline, CDR1 is LGHNA and CDR2 YNFKEQ. The CDR3 length is 16 residues. J lost 3 bases, V lost 0 bases, and 5 bases had no gene match. The CDR3 DNA follows: TGTGCCAGCAGCCAAGACCAGACAGGGGGAGACTATGGCTACACCTTC. It specifies CASSQDQTGGDYGYTF.

Ten or more counts support this clonotype. The gene calls are TRBV12-3 or TRBV12-4 and TRBJ1-6; D might be TRBD1 (5 bases). Trimming pared 1 base from V and 6 bases from J, leaving 7 bases between. The CDR3 consists of 14 residues. This CDR3 is CASSLVGGNSPLHF. CDR3 nucleotide sequence: TGTGCCAGCAGTTTAGTGGGGGGTAATTCACCCCTCCACTTT.

This clonotype was detected only a few times. The V call is TRBV20-1, the J call TRBJ2-1; TRBD1 or TRBD2 may be the D gene (5 bases each). The CDR3 is 15 amino acids. Germline V lookup: CDR1 DFQATT, CDR2 SNEGSKA (reference sequence). Trimming pared 4 bases from V and 10 bases from J, leaving 23 bases between. The CDR3 reads CSAKTSGTVIREQFF. DNA for the CDR3: TGCAGTGCTAAGACCTCCGGGACCGTAATTCGGGAGCAGTTCTTC.

Many counts were recorded for this clonotype. The chain carries TRBV6-1 and TRBJ1-2, with D possibly matching TRBD1 (6 bases). CDR3 length: 15 residues. V was shortened by 7 bases and J by 2 bases, with 17 bases between the two germline ends. In germline, CDR1 is MNHNS, CDR2 SASEGT. CDR3 in DNA: TGTGCCAGCACCTCCCTCAGGGGCGGAAACTATGGCTACACCTTC. Protein sequence: CASTSLRGGNYGYTF.

Details on this clonotype: The junction and the germline gene differ at one end; a read error may be behind it. J is TRBJ2-7 and V is TRBV5-1; 8 bases match TRBD1. This CDR3 has 14 amino acids. Germline CDR1 is SGHRS and CDR2 is YFSETQ. CDR3 protein: CASSLAGQGSRTHF. In DNA, the CDR3 is TGCGCCAGCAGCTTGGCCGGACAGGGTTCCAGGACGCACTTC.